Below, one TCR beta chain is given with its context. The junction had 6 bases not matched to a gene; V was cut back by 4 bases and J by 1 base. Germline V gives CDR1 SGHTA, CDR2 FQGNSA. The CDR3 is made up of 15 amino acids. Methods used by the authors: By means of reference gene primer amplification, nucleated cell counts were estimated. Using immunoSEQ multiplex PCR, the repertoire was profiled, and TCRdb retains in-frame clones only, with some absent. The V and J calls and clone size come from that table; D and trimming were worked out from the DNA. Here the sample spans about 100,000 clones, more than 75% being singletons. This sample is drawn from a study of blood T cell repertoires in COVID-19. About the study: Sites across the United States, Italy and Spain contributed samples from acute and convalescent COVID-19. T cells, B-cell-depleted T cells, or PBMCs provided the cDNA or gDNA that served as material.

The sample taken for sequencing was peripheral blood. V is TRBV7-2 and J is TRBJ2-7; TRBD1 aligns across 8 bases. The source is a human donor in a cohort sampled during active COVID-19. DNA for the CDR3: TGTGCCAGCAGCTCAGGACAGGGATCATCCTACGAGCAGTACTTC. Translation gives CASSSGQGSSYEQYF.